Following are 13 T cell receptor beta chains from one sample sequenced in a study of blood T cells in healthy people across ages. A J-beta primer mix and a sample-barcoded 5' primer were used in a second PCR of about 7 to 12 cycles. Using its own MiXCR run on the 5' RACE reads, TCRdb lists one record per CDR3 protein. The sample consists of 550,000 to 800,000 distinct CDR3 sequences, 32% of them appearing once. Sequencing was carried out using blood. These TCRs come from an elderly woman in good health.

The chain joins TRBV20-1 to TRBJ2-5; 9 bases align to TRBD2. The J call could be wrong; TRBJ2-7 is a better fit for the DNA end. The germline V gene has CDR1 DFQATT and CDR2 SNEGSKA (reference sequence). The CDR3 length is 17 residues. CDR3 in amino acids: CSARDHLAGKGGHEQYF. The CDR3 DNA reads TGCAGTGCTAGAGATCACCTAGCGGGGAAGGGGGGCCACGAGCAGTACTTC.

This clonotype was detected only a few times. The chain links TRBV18 to TRBJ1-6, with 10 nucleotides matching TRBD1. Unmatched junction bases numbered 7, after V lost 5 bases and J lost 9 bases. This CDR3 spans 15 amino acids. From germline, CDR1 is KGHSH and CDR2 LQKENI. CDR3 DNA sequence: TGTGCCAGCTCAGAAAGGACAGGGGGATCTTCACCCCTCCACTTT. Translating it yields CASSERTGGSSPLHF.

Details on this clonotype: Since a much larger clone is just one base distant, this may be a read error. The V call is TRBV7-9, the J call TRBJ2-5; D is perhaps TRBD2 (6 bases). Germline V gives CDR1 SEHNR, CDR2 FQNEAQ (reference sequence). This CDR3 spans 14 amino acids. This CDR3 is CASSFGGNQEAQYF. CDR3 nucleotides: TGTGCCAGCAGCTTTGGAGGGAACCAAGAGGCCCAGTACTTC.

The chain uses TRBV21-1 and TRBJ2-7; no DNA check was done on the table's D call, TRBD1. TRBV21-1 is described as a pseudogene. The CDR3 sequence is 16 residues long. This CDR3 reads CASSKNGGDGRYEQYF. Here the CDR3 DNA reads TGTGCCAGCAGCAAAAATGGCGGGGACGGAAGATACGAGCAGTACTTC.

This clonotype was counted many times. V usage is TRBV5-5 and J usage is TRBJ1-2, with TRBD1 identical over 9 bases. CDR3 length: 15 amino acids. CDR1 and CDR2 from the germline V gene are SGHKS and YYEKEE (reference sequence). V lost 0 bases to trimming and J lost 8 bases; unmatched junction nucleotides: 8. CDR3: CASSLAGTGWEGYTF. In DNA form, the CDR3 reads TGTGCCAGCAGCTTGGCAGGGACAGGGTGGGAAGGCTACACCTTC.

This clonotype has at least ten counts. The chain carries TRBV3-1 and TRBJ2-7, with D perhaps assigned TRBD1 or TRBD2 (5 bases each). This CDR3 is 11 amino acids long. Per germline, CDR1 LGHDT and CDR2 YNNKEL (reference sequence). Trimming removed 8 bases at V and 5 bases at J, with 10 bases between. CDR3 in DNA: TGTGCCAGCTCCTGGGACGACGAGCAGTACTTC. Amino acid sequence: CASSWDDEQYF.

J is TRBJ2-3 and V is TRBV6-1; a possible D gene is TRBD2 (5 bases). Trimming left V 7 bases short and J 0 bases short, with 20 bases between. The CDR3 extends over 17 amino acids. Germline lookup yields CDR1 MNHNS and CDR2 SASEGT. The CDR3 bases are TGTGCCAGCAAACGCTCGACCCCTAGCAGTAGCACAGATACGCAGTATTTT. Translating it yields CASKRSTPSSSTDTQYF.

The CDR3 DNA is TGTGCCATCAGAGACAGGGCTGGAAACACCATATATTTT. Translated, it gives CAIRDRAGNTIYF. The J gene is TRBJ1-3, the V gene TRBV10-3; 7 nucleotides align to TRBD1. Germline V gene sequence: CDR1 ENHRY, CDR2 SYGVKD. V lost 6 bases, J lost 2 bases, and 1 base stayed unmatched. The CDR3 runs 13 residues.

V usage is TRBV10-3 and J usage is TRBJ2-5; a weak D match, TRBD1 (6 bases). The J call is doubtful: the DNA matches TRBJ2-7 better. The CDR3 covers 11 residues. Germline V gives CDR1 ENHRY, CDR2 SYGVKD. This chain's CDR3 is CASGEYYEQYF. Written as DNA, the CDR3 is TGTGCCTCAGGGGAGTACTACGAGCAGTACTTC.

This clonotype was picked up many times. The chain couples TRBV20-1 to TRBJ1-2; D not certain. The CDR3 runs 10 residues. Germline V gives CDR1 DFQATT, CDR2 SNEGSKA (reference sequence). V was pared by 4 bases and J by 7 bases, with 7 bases between. Here the CDR3 reads CSAIPGGYTF. CDR3 nucleotides: TGCAGTGCTATCCCTGGTGGCTACACCTTC.

Regarding this clonotype: With a much larger clone just one base away, this may be a read error. The V gene is TRBV5-1, the J gene TRBJ2-7, with 10 bases matching TRBD2. CDR1 and CDR2 (germline): SGHRS, YFSETQ. The CDR3 is made up of 16 amino acids. The trim removed 4 bases at V and 7 bases at J, leaving 14 bases unmatched. CDR3: CASSPSAAGGLWEQYF. The CDR3 DNA reads TGCGCCAGCAGCCCAAGTGCAGCGGGGGGGCTCTGGGAGCAGTACTTC.

This clonotype was counted at least ten times. This chain joins TRBV12-3 or TRBV12-4 and TRBJ1-4; 9 bases are shared with TRBD1. V gave up 5 bases and J gave up 4 bases; unmatched junction bases: 11. The CDR3 is 17 residues long. CDR3 in amino acids: CASSTRDRDWGNEKLFF. The CDR3 DNA sequence: TGTGCCAGCAGTACCCGGGACAGGGATTGGGGTAATGAAAAACTGTTTTTT.

This clonotype was counted at least ten times. The chain combines TRBV7-2 with TRBJ1-2, with D possibly being TRBD1 (6 bases). CDR3 length: 16 amino acids. The V gene lost 1 base and the J gene lost 2 bases, with 14 bases spanning the gap. The germline V gene has CDR1 SGHTA and CDR2 FQGNSA. The CDR3 sequence is CASSLEGGAANYGYTF. The CDR3 nucleotides read TGTGCCAGCAGCTTAGAGGGGGGGGCAGCAAACTATGGCTACACCTTC.